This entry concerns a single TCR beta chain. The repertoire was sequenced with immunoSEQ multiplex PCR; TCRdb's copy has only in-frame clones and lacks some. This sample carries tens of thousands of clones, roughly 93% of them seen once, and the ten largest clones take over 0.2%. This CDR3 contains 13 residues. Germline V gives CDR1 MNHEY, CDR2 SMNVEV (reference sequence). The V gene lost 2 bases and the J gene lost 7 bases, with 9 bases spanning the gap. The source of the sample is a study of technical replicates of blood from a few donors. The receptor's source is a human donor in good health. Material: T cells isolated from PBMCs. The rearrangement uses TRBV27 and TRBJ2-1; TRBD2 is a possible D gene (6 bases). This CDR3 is CASSLKAGNEQFF. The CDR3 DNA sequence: TGTGCCAGCAGTTTAAAGGCGGGGAATGAGCAGTTCTTC.